This TCR beta chain was documented in a study of vaccination and CD4 T cells after COVID-19. The CDR3 covers 11 residues. Germline CDR1 reads DFQATT; CDR2 reads SNEGSKA (reference sequence). The Oncomine TCR Beta short-read assay was what sequenced the DNA obtained from cultured CD4+ T cells. TCRdb re-derived calls from the PCR reads in MiXCR, one entry per CDR3 protein. Found here are about 9,700 distinct CDR3 sequences, 45% of them singletons; the top ten hold roughly a tenth. Noted treatment: approximately 9-day PBMC culture with coronavirus spike peptide pools or control peptides (ViraFEST assay). Gathering of the CD4+ T cells, from the unexposed donor, took place before the COVID-19 pandemic (2011-2018). Concerning this clonotype: Its specificity is unknown.

This rearrangement joins TRBV20-1 to TRBJ2-4; 10 positions match TRBD1. The receptor's source is a human donor in good health. Sequenced input: CD4+ T cells from blood, cultured in vitro. CDR3: CRRDRGNIQYF. In nucleotides, the CDR3 is TGCAGGAGGGACAGGGGAAACATTCAGTACTTC.